This T cell receptor beta chain is from a study of technical replicates of blood from several donors. This table comes from immunoSEQ multiplex PCR, and its TCRdb copy is limited to in-frame clones, with some not included. The table records about 83,000 clones, about 94% of them present only once. This TCR came from a human donor in good health. Input material: T cells isolated from PBMCs.

CDR3 in amino acids: CASSDPPFRDRGSYEQYF. CDR3 nucleotide sequence: TGTGCCAGCAGCGATCCCCCCTTCCGGGACAGGGGGTCCTACGAGCAGTACTTC. The V and J genes are TRBV11-2 and TRBJ2-7; TRBD1 aligns across 11 bases. This CDR3 spans 18 amino acids. The J segment lost 1 base and the V segment lost 5 bases, leaving 13 bases of the junction unmatched. Germline CDR1 and CDR2: SGHAT and FQNNGV.